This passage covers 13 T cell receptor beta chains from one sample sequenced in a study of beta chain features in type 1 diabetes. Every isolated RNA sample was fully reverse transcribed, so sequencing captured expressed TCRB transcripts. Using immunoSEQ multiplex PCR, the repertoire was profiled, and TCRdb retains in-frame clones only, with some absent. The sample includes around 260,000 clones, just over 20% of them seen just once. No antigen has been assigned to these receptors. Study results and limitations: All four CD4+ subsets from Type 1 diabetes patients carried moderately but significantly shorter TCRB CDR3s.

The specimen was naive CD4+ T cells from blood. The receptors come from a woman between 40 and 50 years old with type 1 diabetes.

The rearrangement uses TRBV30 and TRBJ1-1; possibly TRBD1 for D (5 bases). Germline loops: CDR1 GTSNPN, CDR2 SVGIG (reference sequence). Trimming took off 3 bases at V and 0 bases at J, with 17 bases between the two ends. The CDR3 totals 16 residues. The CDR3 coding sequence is TGTGCCTGGAGGGTAGGACAACCTTACATGAACACTGAAGCTTTCTTT. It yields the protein CAWRVGQPYMNTEAFF.

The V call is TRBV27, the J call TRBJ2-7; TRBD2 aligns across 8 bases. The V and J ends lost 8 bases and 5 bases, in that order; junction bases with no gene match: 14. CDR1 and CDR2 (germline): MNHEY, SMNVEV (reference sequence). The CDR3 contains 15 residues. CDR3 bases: TGTGCCAGCTCCAGCGGGAGCCCCGGGATCGACGAGCAGTACTTC. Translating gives CASSSGSPGIDEQYF.

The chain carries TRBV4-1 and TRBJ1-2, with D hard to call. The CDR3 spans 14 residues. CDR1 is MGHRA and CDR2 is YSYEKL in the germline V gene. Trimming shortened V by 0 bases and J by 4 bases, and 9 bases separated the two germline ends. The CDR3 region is CASSQDTAAYGYTF. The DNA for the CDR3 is TGCGCCAGCAGCCAAGATACAGCCGCCTATGGCTACACCTTC.

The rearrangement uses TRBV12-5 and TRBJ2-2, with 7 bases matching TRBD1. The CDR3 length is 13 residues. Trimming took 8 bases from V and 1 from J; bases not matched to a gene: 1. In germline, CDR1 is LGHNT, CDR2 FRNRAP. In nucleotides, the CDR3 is TGTGCTAGTCGGGACAGGAACACCGGGGAGCTGTTTTTT. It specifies CASRDRNTGELFF.

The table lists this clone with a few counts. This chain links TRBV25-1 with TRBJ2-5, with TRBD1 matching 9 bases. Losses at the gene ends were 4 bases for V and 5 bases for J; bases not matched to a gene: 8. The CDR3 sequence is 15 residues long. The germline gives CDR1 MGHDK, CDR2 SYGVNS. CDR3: CASSVGDRAGETQYF. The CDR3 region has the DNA TGTGCCAGCAGTGTCGGGGACAGGGCAGGGGAGACCCAGTACTTC.

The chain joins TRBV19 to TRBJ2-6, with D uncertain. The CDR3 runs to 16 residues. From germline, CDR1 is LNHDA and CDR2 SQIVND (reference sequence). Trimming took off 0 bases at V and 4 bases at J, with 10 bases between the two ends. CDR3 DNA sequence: TGTGCCAGTAGTATAGACCTCCTCGTGGGGGCCAACGTCCTGACTTTC. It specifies CASSIDLLVGANVLTF.

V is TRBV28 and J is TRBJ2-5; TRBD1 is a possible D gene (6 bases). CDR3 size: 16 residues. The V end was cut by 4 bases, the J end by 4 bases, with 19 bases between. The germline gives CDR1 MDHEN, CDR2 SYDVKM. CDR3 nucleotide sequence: TGTGCCAGCAGTTGGGCTCCGAGGGGGAGAGTAGAGACCCAGTACTTC. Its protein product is CASSWAPRGRVETQYF.

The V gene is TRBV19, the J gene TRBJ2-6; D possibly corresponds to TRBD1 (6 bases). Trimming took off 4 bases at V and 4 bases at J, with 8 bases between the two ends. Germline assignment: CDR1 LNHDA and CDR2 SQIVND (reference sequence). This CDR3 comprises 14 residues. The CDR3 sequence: CASSTGVGANVLTF. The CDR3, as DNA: TGTGCCAGTAGTACAGGGGTAGGGGCCAACGTCCTGACTTTC.

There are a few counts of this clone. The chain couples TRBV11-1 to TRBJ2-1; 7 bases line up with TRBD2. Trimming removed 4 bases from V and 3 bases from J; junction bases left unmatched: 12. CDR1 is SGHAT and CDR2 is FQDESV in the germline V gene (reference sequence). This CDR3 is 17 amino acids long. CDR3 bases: TGTGCCAGCAGCTCGTTCCTAGCGGACATTTTCTACAATGAGCAGTTCTTC. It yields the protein CASSSFLADIFYNEQFF.

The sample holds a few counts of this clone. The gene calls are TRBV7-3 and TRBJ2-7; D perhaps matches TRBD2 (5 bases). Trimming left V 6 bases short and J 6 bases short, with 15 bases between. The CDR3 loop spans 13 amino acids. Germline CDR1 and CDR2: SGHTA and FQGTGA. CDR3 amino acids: CASSYGREGEQYF. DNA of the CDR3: TGTGCCAGCAGTTACGGACGGGAAGGCGAGCAGTACTTC. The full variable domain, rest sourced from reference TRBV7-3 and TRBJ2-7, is GAGVSQTPSNKVTEKGKYVELRCDPISGHTALYWYRQSLGQGPEFLIYFQGTGAADDSGLPNDRFFAVRPEGSVSTLKIQRTERGDSAVYLCASSYGREGEQYFGPGTRLTVT.

CDR3 residues: CASSSTGEPQHF. CDR3 sequence (DNA): TGTGCCAGCAGCTCCACCGGGGAGCCCCAGCATTTT. The V call is TRBV11-2, the J call TRBJ1-5; D is uncertain. V was clipped by 4 bases and J by 8 bases, with 9 bases between them. CDR1 and CDR2 (germline): SGHAT, FQNNGV. The CDR3 has 12 amino acids.

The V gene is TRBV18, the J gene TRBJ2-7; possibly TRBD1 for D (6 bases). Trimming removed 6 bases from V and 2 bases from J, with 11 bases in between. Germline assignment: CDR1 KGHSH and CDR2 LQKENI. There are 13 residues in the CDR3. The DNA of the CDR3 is TGTGCCAGCTCTTCGACAGGTACCTACGAGCAGTACTTC. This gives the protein CASSSTGTYEQYF.

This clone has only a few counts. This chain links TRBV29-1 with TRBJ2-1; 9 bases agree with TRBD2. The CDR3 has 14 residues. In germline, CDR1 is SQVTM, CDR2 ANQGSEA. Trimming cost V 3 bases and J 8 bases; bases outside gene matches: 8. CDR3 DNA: TGCAGCGTTGAGCAGGGAAGGACTAGCGATGAGCAGTTCTTC. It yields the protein CSVEQGRTSDEQFF.